This TCR beta chain is from a study of T-cell reconstitution after alpha-beta-depleted transplantation in children. The CDR3 sequence is 15 residues long. CDR1 and CDR2 (germline): SGHRS, YFSETQ. The V end was cut by 2 bases, the J end by 5 bases, with 15 bases between. Study-level points and caveats: T cells produced anew were the main source of T-cell counts and diversity one year after transplant. After transplant, high TCRbeta diversity at day 60 in some patients arose from surviving recipient T cells and thymic progenitors. Several hundred rapidly expanded clones from non-depleted graft cells reportedly supplied alpha-beta T cells about two months post-transplant.

This clonotype was found many times. Its target is unknown. The library targeted TCRbeta and was prepared with unique molecular identifiers. MiXCR, applied by TCRdb to the PCR reads, yields one record per CDR3 protein. The profile shows hundreds of thousands of distinct CDR3 sequences, around 12% of them singletons. V and J are TRBV5-1 and TRBJ2-3, with D possibly matching TRBD2 (5 bases). The sequence came from a girl aged 2 to 9 with congenital amegakaryocytic thrombocytopenia, due to receive a stem cell transplant. The sample consisted of PBMCs, taken before TCRalphabeta/CD19-depleted stem cell transplant. The CDR3 DNA follows: TGCGCCAGCAGCTTACAGCGGCCGGGGATAGATACGCAGTATTTT. The encoded protein is CASSLQRPGIDTQYF.